This paragraph reports one TCR beta chain. Its antigen is not known. This sample was included in a study of cytomegalovirus exposure and HLA in healthy donors. Study information: An earlier analysis identified 120 million or so unique TCR beta sequences in approximately 170 million T cells. Findings of the study overall: Analyzed later, association rates of TCRs varied across HLA loci, with DRB1 most and HLA-C fewest. Donors were assumed by presence/absence analyses to have roughly uniform sequencing depth. Fewer N-insertions than the roughly 670-donor mean were reportedly shown by an Asian-associated ancestry cluster in a later analysis.

CDR3 length: 14 residues. V dropped 7 bases and J dropped 3; count of bases not matched to a gene: 8. Germline CDR1 reads LNHDA; CDR2 reads SQIVND (reference sequence). With 60 Vbeta and 13 Jbeta primers, the PCR was carried out. Produced via immunoSEQ multiplex PCR; TCRdb's table is partial and in-frame only. This sample has around 170,000 clones, with around 83% found just once. The receptor comes from a young woman in good health and CMV-seronegative. The sample consisted of PBMCs. The V call is TRBV19, the J call TRBJ1-2; 7 positions match TRBD1. CDR3 protein: CASIAGDRDYGYTF. The CDR3 region has the DNA TGTGCCAGTATAGCAGGAGACAGGGACTATGGCTACACCTTC. The whole variable domain, remainder taken from reference TRBV19 and TRBJ1-2, is DGGITQSPKYLFRKEGQNVTLSCEQNLNHDAMYWYRQDPGQGLRLIYYSQIVNDFQKGDIAEGYSVSREKKESFPLTVTSAQKNPTAFYLCASIAGDRDYGYTFGSGTRLTVV.